The table lists the clone carrying this TCR beta chain with a few counts. What it binds is not known. The sample comes from a study of T-cell memory formation after mild COVID-19. TCRalpha and TCRbeta libraries used 5'RACE with constant-segment primers and UMIs. TCRdb used MiXCR to reprocess the 5' RACE reads, holding one entry per CDR3 protein. The table shows roughly 170,000 distinct CDR3 sequences, with approximately 17% occurring only once. Notes on the study in general: The finding that pre-infection memory included some responding clones suggested that cross-reactive memory joined.

The CDR3 totals 15 residues. Germline V gives CDR1 DFQATT, CDR2 SNEGSKA (reference sequence). Trimming left V 1 base short and J 0 bases short, with 10 bases between. Material: PBMCs or a T cell subset sorted from them (not recorded which). The chain combines TRBV20-1 with TRBJ1-3, with D perhaps TRBD1 (5 bases). The sequence came from a man younger than 30 who had mild COVID-19 (a few samples of this study predate the infection). Cell type and time point are not known. The CDR3 bases are TGCAGTGCTAGAGGTCAGACAGACTCTGGAAACACCATATATTTT. Protein: CSARGQTDSGNTIYF.